This entry lists 3 T cell receptor beta chains sequenced from one sample in a study of CD8 T cells in Susac syndrome. Reverse transcription of about 0.5 to 1 ug RNA was carried out with random hexamers. TCRdb processed the immunoSEQ multiplex PCR reads anew with MiXCR; each CDR3 protein has one entry. This table holds around 80,000 distinct CDR3 sequences, approximately 94% found once. The material sequenced was CD8+ T cells from PBMCs. The receptor set was obtained from a human donor with Susac syndrome.

The CDR3 coding sequence is TGTGCCAGCAGCTCGGAGCTGGGGTACTACGAGCAGTACTTC. It is translated as CASSSELGYYEQYF. The chain carries TRBV7-9 and TRBJ2-7, with no clear D. Germline CDR1 and CDR2: SEHNR and FQNEAQ (reference sequence). The CDR3 totals 14 residues. Trimming shortened V by 4 bases and J by 3 bases, and 13 bases separated the two germline ends.

The genes are TRBV9 and TRBJ1-2, with a weak D call TRBD1 (6 bases). The CDR3 runs 15 residues. Germline CDR1 SGDLS, CDR2 YYNGEE. V lost 6 bases, J lost 4 bases, and 19 bases lay in between. CDR3 DNA sequence: TGTGCCAGCACCCCCGGGGGCACTCTTCTCTATGGCTACACCTTC. Translation gives CASTPGGTLLYGYTF.

V usage is TRBV5-6 and J usage is TRBJ2-7; 9 bases are a match to TRBD1. J lost 5 bases, V lost 4 bases, and 10 bases had no gene match. There are 15 residues in the CDR3. Germline CDR1 is SGHDT and CDR2 is YYEEEE. CDR3 DNA sequence: TGTGCCAGCAGCCGGGACAGGGAGGTGTTCCACGAGCAGTACTTC. This translates into CASSRDREVFHEQYF.